This T cell receptor beta chain came from a study of blood T cell repertoires in COVID-19. Whole-study context: The study drew acute and convalescent COVID-19 samples from the United States, Italy and Spain. The analysed material was cDNA or gDNA that came from T cells, B-cell-depleted T cells, or PBMCs.

Methods used by the authors: Quantification of nucleated cells was approximated via reference gene primer amplification. Libraries were prepared by immunoSEQ multiplex PCR; TCRdb keeps only in-frame clonotypes and omits some of them. V and J calls and clone size are given by that table; D and trimming were obtained from the DNA. The top ten clones hold around 21% of a sample with about 40,000 clones, roughly 90% of them seen once. Germline loops: CDR1 SGHRS, CDR2 YFSETQ. The V gene lost 3 bases and the J gene lost 6 bases, with 8 bases spanning the gap. The CDR3 runs to 12 residues. The sequence came from a man aged 60 to 69 with acute or convalescent COVID-19. Sequenced material: peripheral blood. This chain uses TRBV5-1 with TRBJ2-3; maybe TRBD2 (6 bases). Here the CDR3 DNA reads TGCGCCAGCAGCTCGGGGACTGATACGCAGTATTTT. Amino acids: CASSSGTDTQYF.